Listed here are 30 T cell receptor beta chains from one sample, sequenced in a study of cytotoxic CD8 clonotypes in ibrutinib-treated CLL. The repertoire was sequenced with immunoSEQ multiplex PCR; TCRdb's copy has only in-frame clones and lacks some. Altogether over 120,000 clones are present, around 81% being singletons, with the ten largest covering less than 8.5%. The starting material was PBMCs, obtained after 36 months of ibrutinib treatment. Source of these receptors: a human donor with chronic lymphocytic leukemia.

The chain couples TRBV18 to TRBJ1-1, with D possibly being TRBD1 (5 bases). Germline V CDR1 and CDR2: KGHSH, LQKENI. This CDR3 contains 14 residues. Trimming cost V 3 bases and J 1 base, with 9 bases left between them. The CDR3 reads CASSPRTKNTEAFF. In DNA, the CDR3 is TGTGCCAGCTCACCTCGGACAAAGAACACTGAAGCTTTCTTT.

The chain links TRBV7-9 to TRBJ2-5; TRBD1 is a possible D gene (5 bases). V lost 0 bases to trimming and J lost 5 bases, with 13 bases between them. Per the germline V gene, CDR1 is SEHNR and CDR2 is FQNEAQ (reference sequence). This CDR3 spans 15 amino acids. The CDR3 coding sequence is TGTGCCAGCAGCTTAGCGGCAGGGTCAGGGGAGACCCAGTACTTC. Encoded protein: CASSLAAGSGETQYF.

This rearrangement joins TRBV2 to TRBJ1-5; possibly TRBD1 for D (5 bases). Per germline, CDR1 SNHLY and CDR2 FYNNEI. This CDR3 region has 15 residues. The V and J ends lost 6 bases and 0 bases respectively, with 12 bases between them. CDR3 DNA: TGTGCCAGCAGGGGGACGGTAAATAGCAATCAGCCCCAGCATTTT. This encodes CASRGTVNSNQPQHF.

The chain has TRBV5-4 and TRBJ1-5, with D maybe TRBD1 (6 bases). The CDR3 loop spans 17 amino acids. CDR1 SGHNT and CDR2 YYREEE come from the germline V gene (reference sequence). The V gene lost 2 bases and the J gene lost 7 bases, with 22 bases spanning the gap. This chain's CDR3 is CASSLCGGGLVNQPQHF. CDR3 coding DNA: TGTGCCAGCAGCTTATGCGGCGGGGGCCTTGTAAACCAGCCCCAGCATTTT.

J is TRBJ1-1 and V is TRBV4-2, with TRBD1 as a possible D gene (5 bases). The CDR3 is 15 amino acids. Germline CDR1 and CDR2: LGHNA and YNFKEQ. The germline V and J ends were trimmed by 4 bases and 1 base, with 13 bases remaining between them. The CDR3 DNA reads TGTGCCAGCAGCCTCACCGGGACGGGGAACACTGAAGCTTTCTTT. This sequence encodes CASSLTGTGNTEAFF.

This clone occurred once. The genes are TRBV5-6 and TRBJ1-6; D remains unclear. Trimming pared 5 bases from V and 4 bases from J, leaving 19 bases between. There are 17 residues in the CDR3. CDR1 SGHDT and CDR2 YYEEEE come from the germline V gene. The CDR3 DNA reads as TGTGCCAGCAGGCCAAGATTAGGGTCGTCGTATAATTCACCCCTCCACTTT. Amino acid sequence: CASRPRLGSSYNSPLHF.

V is TRBV2 and J is TRBJ2-7; a possible D gene is TRBD2 (7 bases). V lost 7 bases and J 2 bases, leaving 21 bases between the germline ends. The CDR3 is 16 amino acids. Germline lookup yields CDR1 SNHLY and CDR2 FYNNEI. The CDR3 DNA follows: TGTGCCAGCAACGAGGGGGGGGAAAAATATCCCTACGAGCAGTACTTC. Its translation: CASNEGGEKYPYEQYF.

About this clone itself: Relative to the germline gene, one junction end is altered; a read error may explain this. This chain joins TRBV7-3 and TRBJ2-5; D not resolved. The CDR3 length is 14 residues. CDR1 is SGHTA and CDR2 is FQGTGA in the germline V gene. The CDR3 protein is CAGSLYPLEETQYF. CDR3 DNA sequence: TGTGCCGGCAGCTTATACCCCTTAGAAGAGACCCAGTACTTC.

This clone came up once. The CDR3 nucleotides are TGTGCCAGCAGTGCCCCAGCGGGGGGGCACAATGAGCAGTTCTTC. Translated: CASSAPAGGHNEQFF. The chain joins TRBV28 to TRBJ2-1; 10 bases agree with TRBD2. The V gene's germline CDR1 is MDHEN and CDR2 SYDVKM. The CDR3 is 15 amino acids. The V segment lost 5 bases and the J segment 5 bases; nucleotides outside the gene matches: 6.

J is TRBJ2-5 and V is TRBV13; D is uncertain. Germline V gene sequence: CDR1 PRHDT, CDR2 FYEKMQ (reference sequence). This CDR3 region has 11 residues. Between the trimmed V and J ends, which lost 1 base and 5 bases, there was a span of 2 bases. In nucleotides, the CDR3 is TGTGCCAGCAGCTTAGTCGAGACCCAGTACTTC. Protein: CASSLVETQYF.

The chain has TRBV30 and TRBJ1-5, with a tentative D call TRBD1 (6 bases). The CDR3 contains 14 residues. Germline V gene sequence: CDR1 GTSNPN, CDR2 SVGIG (reference sequence). V gave up 3 bases and J gave up 0 bases, with 9 bases separating them. The CDR3 reads CAWSRGYSNQPQHF. The DNA of the CDR3 is TGTGCCTGGAGCAGGGGCTATAGCAATCAGCCCCAGCATTTT.

The chain carries TRBV7-6 and TRBJ2-2; the match to TRBD1 covers 9 bases. The CDR3 sequence is 16 residues long. Germline values: CDR1 SGHVS, CDR2 FNYEAQ. The V segment lost 3 bases and the J segment 1 base; nucleotides outside the gene matches: 3. The CDR3 protein is CASSFQTGGNTGELFF. CDR3 coding DNA: TGTGCCAGCAGCTTCCAGACAGGGGGGAACACCGGGGAGCTGTTTTTT.

In regard to this clone: Germline is not matched at one junction end, which may reflect a read error. This chain links TRBV7-2 with TRBJ2-7; the D is unclear. CDR3 size: 11 residues. The germline V gene encodes CDR1 SGHTA and CDR2 FQGNSA. The CDR3 DNA is TGTGCCAGCAACTTACTTGGGGAGCAGTACTTC. Amino acid sequence: CASNLLGEQYF.

The V gene is TRBV29-1, the J gene TRBJ1-1; 8 nucleotides agree with TRBD1. J lost 3 bases, V lost 0 bases, and 3 bases had no gene match. CDR1 and CDR2 from the germline V gene are SQVTM and ANQGSEA. This CDR3 contains 14 residues. The CDR3 protein is CSVEEDRVYTEAFF. CDR3 DNA: TGCAGCGTTGAAGAGGACAGGGTTTACACTGAAGCTTTCTTT.

J is TRBJ2-3 and V is TRBV6-4, with 13 nucleotides matching TRBD2. The CDR3 has 22 amino acids. The V gene end was trimmed by 0 bases and the J gene end by 3 bases; junction bases not matched to a gene: 18. CDR1 and CDR2 from the germline V gene are MRHNA and SNTAGT. Here the CDR3 DNA reads TGTGCCAGCAGTGACTCGTCAAAAGGGGTTACTAGCGGGGGGGCGATTACAGATACGCAGTATTTT. Its translation is CASSDSSKGVTSGGAITDTQYF.

With respect to this clone: This sample also contains other DNA sequences that code for the same CDR3. The chain links TRBV18 to TRBJ2-7; 9 positions agree with TRBD1. CDR3 length: 14 residues. With 3 bases clipped from V and 2 bases from J, the junction kept 2 bases outside the gene matches. The V gene's germline CDR1 is KGHSH and CDR2 LQKENI. CDR3 coding DNA: TGTGCCAGCTCACCGGGACAGGGAACCTACGAGCAGTACTTC. Encoded protein: CASSPGQGTYEQYF.

The rearrangement uses TRBV10-1 and TRBJ2-3, with no clear D. V lost 10 bases and J 0 bases, leaving 17 bases between the germline ends. Germline assignment: CDR1 WNHNN and CDR2 SYGVQD (reference sequence). The CDR3 totals 15 residues. The CDR3 loop is CATTPSPVSTDTQYF. As DNA, the CDR3 is TGCGCCACTACTCCGTCCCCGGTTAGCACAGATACGCAGTATTTT.

This clone showed up just once. The V and J genes are TRBV5-1 and TRBJ2-7; TRBD2 aligns across 11 bases. The germline gives CDR1 SGHRS, CDR2 YFSETQ. The CDR3 contains 15 residues. V shed 1 base and J 5 bases; nucleotides not matched to a gene: 5. This CDR3 is CASSLSSGRYHEQYF. For the CDR3, the DNA is TGCGCCAGCAGCTTGTCTAGCGGGAGGTATCACGAGCAGTACTTC.

This clone showed up just once. The genes are TRBV7-9 and TRBJ1-2; D unresolved. Germline V lookup: CDR1 SEHNR, CDR2 FQNEAQ (reference sequence). The V end was cut by 1 base, the J end by 2 bases, with 14 bases between. This CDR3 contains 16 residues. The CDR3 sequence: CASSLGSVLQNYGYTF. DNA of the CDR3: TGTGCCAGCAGCTTAGGAAGCGTACTTCAAAACTATGGCTACACCTTC.

This chain uses TRBV5-4 with TRBJ1-2; a possible D gene is TRBD1 (5 bases). V was shortened by 2 bases and J by 7 bases, with 12 bases between the two germline ends. The germline V gene has CDR1 SGHNT and CDR2 YYREEE (reference sequence). The CDR3 extends over 13 amino acids. The chain's CDR3 is CASSFPRVAGYTF. CDR3 DNA: TGTGCCAGCAGCTTCCCCAGGGTAGCTGGCTACACCTTC. The variable domain in full, with the rest retrieved from reference TRBV5-4 and TRBJ1-2, is ETGVTQSPTHLIKTRGQQVTLRCSSQSGHNTVSWYQQALGQGPQFIFQYYREEENGRGNFPPRFSGLQFPNYSSELNVNALELDDSALYLCASSFPRVAGYTFGSGTRLTVV.

The chain employs TRBV13 and TRBJ2-1; D is possibly TRBD1 (6 bases). Germline V gives CDR1 PRHDT, CDR2 FYEKMQ (reference sequence). V lost 1 base, J lost 9 bases, and 7 bases lay in between. This CDR3 is 12 amino acids long. The CDR3 loop reads CASSLEGGEQFF. For the CDR3, the DNA is TGTGCCAGCAGCTTAGAAGGGGGTGAGCAGTTCTTC.

The CDR3 coding sequence is TGTGCCAGCAGCTTGGGCTATGGCTACACCTTC. Translated, it gives CASSLGYGYTF. J is TRBJ1-2 and V is TRBV5-6; D unresolved. Between the trimmed V and J ends, which lost 0 bases and 4 bases, there was a span of 1 base. The germline V gene has CDR1 SGHDT and CDR2 YYEEEE. The CDR3 has 11 residues.

The V and J genes are TRBV27 and TRBJ2-1; no firm D call. This CDR3 has 17 amino acids. V gave up 2 bases and J gave up 8 bases, with 22 bases separating them. Per the germline V gene, CDR1 is MNHEY and CDR2 is SMNVEV (reference sequence). In DNA, the CDR3 is TGTGCCAGCAGTTTAACGGACCCCGTTTCCCGATTCCATGAGCAGTTCTTC. The encoded protein is CASSLTDPVSRFHEQFF.

The rearrangement links TRBV6-4 to TRBJ2-2; the match to TRBD1 covers 9 bases. V trimming: 0 bases; J trimming: 6 bases; junction bases outside the gene matches: 5. The CDR3 has 16 amino acids. CDR1 is MRHNA and CDR2 is SNTAGT in the germline V gene. Here the CDR3 reads CASSDSTGGRAGELFF. CDR3 nucleotides: TGTGCCAGCAGTGACTCGACAGGGGGAAGGGCCGGGGAGCTGTTTTTT.

The CDR3 region has the DNA TGTGCCAGCAGCTTAAGTAGCCAACATGAAGCTTTCTTT. It encodes CASSLSSQHEAFF. The chain combines TRBV7-3 with TRBJ1-1; D uncertain. Looked up from germline, CDR1 is SGHTA and CDR2 is FQGTGA. This CDR3 region has 13 residues. V gave up 1 base and J gave up 7 bases, with 10 bases separating them.

This chain connects TRBV19 to TRBJ1-2; D might be TRBD1 (6 bases). V dropped 8 bases and J dropped 4 bases, with 17 bases sitting between them. Germline CDR1 is LNHDA and CDR2 is SQIVND (reference sequence). The CDR3 is made up of 14 amino acids. The CDR3 region has the DNA TGTGCCAGTTCTGCGAGGGGGATTTCCTATGGCTACACCTTC. Translating gives CASSARGISYGYTF.

CDR3 bases: TGCGCCAGCAGCTTGGCGCCAGGGGGTATCAATGAGCAGTTCTTC. Its translation: CASSLAPGGINEQFF. The V call is TRBV5-1, the J call TRBJ2-1, with 7 bases fitting TRBD1. V lost 0 bases and J lost 6; bases outside the gene matches: 6. Germline CDR1 SGHRS, CDR2 YFSETQ. The length of the CDR3 is 15 residues.

This sequence joins TRBV2 and TRBJ2-2; D call uncertain. The CDR3 contains 14 residues. In germline, CDR1 is SNHLY, CDR2 FYNNEI. Trimming stripped 4 bases from V and 7 bases from J, with 13 bases between. The CDR3 DNA reads TGTGCCAGCAGTGCAAAGGCAGTCCTCGGGGAGCTGTTTTTT. Its translation is CASSAKAVLGELFF.

This rearrangement joins TRBV5-6 to TRBJ1-2, with D unresolved. Trimming removed 0 bases at V and 4 bases at J, with 10 bases between. The V gene's germline CDR1 is SGHDT and CDR2 YYEEEE. The CDR3 consists of 14 residues. In DNA, the CDR3 is TGTGCCAGCAGCTTGGACCAGGTGGTCTATGGCTACACCTTC. Protein product: CASSLDQVVYGYTF.

The V gene is TRBV6-6, the J gene TRBJ1-4, with D possibly being TRBD1 (6 bases). V lost 4 bases and J 5 bases, leaving 11 bases between the germline ends. Germline V gives CDR1 MNHNY, CDR2 SVGAGI (reference sequence). CDR3 length: 14 residues. CDR3 sequence: CASSSQQGNEKLFF. In DNA form, the CDR3 reads TGTGCCAGCAGTTCCCAACAGGGAAATGAAAAACTGTTTTTT.